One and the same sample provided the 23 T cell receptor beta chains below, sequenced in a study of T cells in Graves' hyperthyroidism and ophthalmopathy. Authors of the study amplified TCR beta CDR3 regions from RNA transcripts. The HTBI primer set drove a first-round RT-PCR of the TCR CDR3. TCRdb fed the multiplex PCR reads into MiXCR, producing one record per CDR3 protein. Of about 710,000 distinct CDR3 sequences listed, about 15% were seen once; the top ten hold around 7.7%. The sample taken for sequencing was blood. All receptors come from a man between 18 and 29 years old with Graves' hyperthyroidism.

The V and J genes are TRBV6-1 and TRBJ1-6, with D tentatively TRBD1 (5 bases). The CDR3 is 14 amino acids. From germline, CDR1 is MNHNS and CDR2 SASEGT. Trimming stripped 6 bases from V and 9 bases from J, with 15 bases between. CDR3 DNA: TGTGCCAGCAGCCCAGCGGGGGTGGGTTCACCCCTCCACTTT. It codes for CASSPAGVGSPLHF.

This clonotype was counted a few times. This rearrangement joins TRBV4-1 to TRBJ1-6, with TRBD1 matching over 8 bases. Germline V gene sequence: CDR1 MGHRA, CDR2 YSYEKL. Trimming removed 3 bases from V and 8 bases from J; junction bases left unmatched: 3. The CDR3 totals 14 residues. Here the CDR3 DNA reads TGCGCCAGCAGCCAGAGGACAGGGTATTCACCCCTCCACTTT. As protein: CASSQRTGYSPLHF.

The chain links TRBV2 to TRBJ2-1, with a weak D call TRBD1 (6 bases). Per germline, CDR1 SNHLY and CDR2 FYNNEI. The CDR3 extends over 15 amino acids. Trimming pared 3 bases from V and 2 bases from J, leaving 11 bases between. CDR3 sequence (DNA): TGTGCCAGCAGTGACCCGACAGGAACCTACAATGAGCAGTTCTTC. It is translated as CASSDPTGTYNEQFF.

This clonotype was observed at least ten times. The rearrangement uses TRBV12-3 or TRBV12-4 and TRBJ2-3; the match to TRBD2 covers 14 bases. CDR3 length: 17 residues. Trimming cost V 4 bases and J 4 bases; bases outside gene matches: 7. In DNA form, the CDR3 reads TGTGCCAGCAGTTGGCTACGACTAGCGGGAGGGCCAGATACGCAGTATTTT. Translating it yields CASSWLRLAGGPDTQYF.

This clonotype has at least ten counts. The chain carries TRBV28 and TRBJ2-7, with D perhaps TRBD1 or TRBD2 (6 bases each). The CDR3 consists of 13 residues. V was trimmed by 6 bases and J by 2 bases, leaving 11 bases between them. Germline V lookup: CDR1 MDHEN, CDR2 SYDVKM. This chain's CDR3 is CASRRGVTYEQYF. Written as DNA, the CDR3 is TGTGCCAGCAGGAGGGGGGTTACCTACGAGCAGTACTTC.

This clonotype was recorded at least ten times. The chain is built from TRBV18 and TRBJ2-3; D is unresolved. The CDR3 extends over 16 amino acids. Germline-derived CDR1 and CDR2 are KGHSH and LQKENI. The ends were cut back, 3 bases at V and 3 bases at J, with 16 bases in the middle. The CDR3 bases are TGTGCCAGCTCACCGGTGGGGTTGAGACTTACAGATACGCAGTATTTT. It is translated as CASSPVGLRLTDTQYF. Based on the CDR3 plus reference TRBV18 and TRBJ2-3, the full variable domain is NAGVMQNPRHLVRRRGQEARLRCSPMKGHSHVYWYRQLPEEGLKFMVYLQKENIIDESGMPKERFSAEFPKEGPSILRIQQVVRGDSAAYFCASSPVGLRLTDTQYFGPGTRLTVL.

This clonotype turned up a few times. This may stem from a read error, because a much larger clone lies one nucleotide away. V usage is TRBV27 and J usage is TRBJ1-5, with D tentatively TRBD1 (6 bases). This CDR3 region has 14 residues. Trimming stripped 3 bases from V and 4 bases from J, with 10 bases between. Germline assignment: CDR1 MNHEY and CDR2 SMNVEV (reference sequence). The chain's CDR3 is CASSFEGENQPQHF. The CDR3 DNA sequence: TGTGCCAGCAGTTTCGAGGGGGAGAATCAGCCCCAGCATTTT.

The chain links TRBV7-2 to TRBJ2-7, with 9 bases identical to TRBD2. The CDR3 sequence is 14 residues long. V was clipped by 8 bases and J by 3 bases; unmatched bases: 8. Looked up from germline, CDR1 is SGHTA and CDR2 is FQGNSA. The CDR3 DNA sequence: TGTGCCAGCGGCGGCGGGAGGGCCTACTACGAGCAGTACTTC. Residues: CASGGGRAYYEQYF.

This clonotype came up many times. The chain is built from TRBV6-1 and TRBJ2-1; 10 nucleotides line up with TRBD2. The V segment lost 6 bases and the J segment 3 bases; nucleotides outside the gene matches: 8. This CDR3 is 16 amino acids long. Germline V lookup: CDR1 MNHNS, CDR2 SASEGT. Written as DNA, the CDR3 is TGTGCCAGCAGACCCGGGACTAGCGTGAACTACAATGAGCAGTTCTTC. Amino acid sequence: CASRPGTSVNYNEQFF.

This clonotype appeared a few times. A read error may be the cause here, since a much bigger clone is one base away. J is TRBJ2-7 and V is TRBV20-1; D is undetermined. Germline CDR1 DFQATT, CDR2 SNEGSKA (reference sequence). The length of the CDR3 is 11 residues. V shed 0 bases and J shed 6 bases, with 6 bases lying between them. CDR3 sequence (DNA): TGCAGTGCTAGAGAAGGGCGCGAGCAGTACTTC. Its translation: CSAREGREQYF.

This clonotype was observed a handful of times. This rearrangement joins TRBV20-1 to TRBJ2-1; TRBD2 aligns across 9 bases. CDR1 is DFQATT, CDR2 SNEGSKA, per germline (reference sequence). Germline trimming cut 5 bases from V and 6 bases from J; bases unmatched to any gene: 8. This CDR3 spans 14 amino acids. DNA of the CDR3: TGCAGTGCTCTGCGGGAGGGCCGTCTCAATGAGCAGTTCTTC. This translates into CSALREGRLNEQFF.

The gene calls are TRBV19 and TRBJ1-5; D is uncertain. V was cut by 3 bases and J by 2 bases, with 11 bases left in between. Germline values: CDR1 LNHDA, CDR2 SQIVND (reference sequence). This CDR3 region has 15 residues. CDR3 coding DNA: TGTGCCAGTAGTATTATGACCAGTGGCAATCAGCCCCAGCATTTT. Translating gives CASSIMTSGNQPQHF.

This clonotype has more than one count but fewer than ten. CDR3 protein: CASSLGVTLAKNIQYF. For the CDR3, the DNA is TGTGCCAGCAGCTTAGGGGTAACACTAGCCAAAAACATTCAGTACTTC. The gene calls are TRBV11-2 and TRBJ2-4; D call uncertain. V was clipped by 1 base and J by 0 bases, with 10 bases between them. This CDR3 contains 16 residues. CDR1 is SGHAT, CDR2 FQNNGV, per germline. Complete variable domain (other parts from reference TRBV11-2 and TRBJ2-4): EAGVAQSPRYKIIEKRQSVAFWCNPISGHATLYWYQQILGQGPKLLIQFQNNGVVDDSQLPKDRFSAERLKGVDSTLKIQPAKLEDSAVYLCASSLGVTLAKNIQYFGAGTRLSVL.

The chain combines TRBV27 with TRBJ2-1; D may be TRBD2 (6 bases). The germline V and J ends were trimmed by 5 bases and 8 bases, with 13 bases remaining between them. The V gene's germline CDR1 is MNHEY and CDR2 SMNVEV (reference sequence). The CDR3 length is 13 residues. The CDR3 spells CASSPPGLHEQFF. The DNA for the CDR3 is TGTGCCAGCAGTCCTCCGGGACTTCATGAGCAGTTCTTC.

DNA for the CDR3: TGTGCCAGCAGCTTAAGGGGACAGAACTCCTACAATGAGCAGTTCTTC. Its protein product is CASSLRGQNSYNEQFF. The chain combines TRBV7-3 with TRBJ2-1; TRBD1 agrees at 7 bases. The CDR3 runs to 16 residues. Germline V CDR1 and CDR2: SGHTA, FQGTGA. The V gene end was trimmed by 1 base and the J gene end by 0 bases; junction bases not matched to a gene: 3.

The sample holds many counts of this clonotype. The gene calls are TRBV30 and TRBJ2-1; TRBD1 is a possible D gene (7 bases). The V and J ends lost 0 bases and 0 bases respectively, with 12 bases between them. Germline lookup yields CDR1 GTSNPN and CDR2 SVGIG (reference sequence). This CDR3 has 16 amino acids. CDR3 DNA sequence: TGTGCCTGGAGTGTACGCGGGGACAGCTCCTACAATGAGCAGTTCTTC. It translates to CAWSVRGDSSYNEQFF.

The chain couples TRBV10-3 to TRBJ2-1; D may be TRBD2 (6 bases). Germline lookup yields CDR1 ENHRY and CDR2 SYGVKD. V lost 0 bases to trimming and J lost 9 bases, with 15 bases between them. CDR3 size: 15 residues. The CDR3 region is CAISESVSGRAEQFF. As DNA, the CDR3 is TGTGCCATCAGTGAGTCTGTTAGCGGTCGGGCTGAGCAGTTCTTC.

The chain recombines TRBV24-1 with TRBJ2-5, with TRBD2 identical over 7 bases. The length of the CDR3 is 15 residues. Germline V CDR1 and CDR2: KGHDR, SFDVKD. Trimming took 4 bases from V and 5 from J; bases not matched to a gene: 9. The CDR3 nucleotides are TGTGCCACCAGTGACACAACTGGGGGGGGGGAGACCCAGTACTTC. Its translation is CATSDTTGGGETQYF.

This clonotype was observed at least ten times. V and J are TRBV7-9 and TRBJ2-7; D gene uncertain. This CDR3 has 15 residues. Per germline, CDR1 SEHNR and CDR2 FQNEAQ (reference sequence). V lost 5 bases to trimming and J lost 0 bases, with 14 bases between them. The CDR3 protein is CASSLRTKSSYEQYF. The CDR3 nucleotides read TGTGCCAGCAGCCTAAGAACAAAGAGCTCCTACGAGCAGTACTTC.

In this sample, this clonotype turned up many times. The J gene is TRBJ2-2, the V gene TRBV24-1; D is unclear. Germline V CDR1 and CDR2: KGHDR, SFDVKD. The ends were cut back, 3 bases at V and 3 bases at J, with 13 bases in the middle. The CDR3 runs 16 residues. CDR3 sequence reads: CATSDRDRRDTGELFF. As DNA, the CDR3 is TGTGCCACCAGTGATCGCGACCGACGGGACACCGGGGAGCTGTTTTTT.

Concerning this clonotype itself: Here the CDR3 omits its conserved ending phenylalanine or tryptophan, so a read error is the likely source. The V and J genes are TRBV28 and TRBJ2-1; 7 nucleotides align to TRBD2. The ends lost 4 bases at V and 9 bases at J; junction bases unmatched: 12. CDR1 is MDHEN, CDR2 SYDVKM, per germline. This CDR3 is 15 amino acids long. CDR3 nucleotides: TGTGCCAGCAGTTCCCCCCGGCGGGAGAGGAGTGAGCAGTTCTCC. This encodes CASSSPRRERSEQFS.

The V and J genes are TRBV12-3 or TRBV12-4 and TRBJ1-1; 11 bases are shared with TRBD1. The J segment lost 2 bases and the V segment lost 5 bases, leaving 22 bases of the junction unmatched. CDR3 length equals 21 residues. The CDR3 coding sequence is TGTGCCAGCAGTCCGAGCTCGGGACAGGGGGACGACGGGGGACTAAACACTGAAGCTTTCTTT. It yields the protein CASSPSSGQGDDGGLNTEAFF.

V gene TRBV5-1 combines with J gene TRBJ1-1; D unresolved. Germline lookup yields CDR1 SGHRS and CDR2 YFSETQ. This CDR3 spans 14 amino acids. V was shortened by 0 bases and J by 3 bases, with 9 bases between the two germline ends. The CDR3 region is CASSLEQRHTEAFF. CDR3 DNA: TGCGCCAGCAGCTTGGAACAGCGGCACACTGAAGCTTTCTTT.